This TCR beta chain stems from a study of human T cells and chemical hapten exposure. This clonotype appeared a few times. Time point of the sample: pre-sensitization, week 0. Treatment of the sample: therapeutic diphenylcyclopropenone sensitization with weekly scalp DPC. TCRdb recomputed calls from the RACE reads with MiXCR, one row per CDR3 protein. This sample has around 120,000 distinct CDR3 sequences, with around an eighth found just once. The V and J ends lost 5 bases and 1 base respectively, with 12 bases between them. Germline loops: CDR1 SGHTA, CDR2 FQGNSA. CDR3 length: 14 amino acids. The chain recombines TRBV7-2 with TRBJ2-7, with D possibly TRBD2 on 6 matching bases. The source is a woman aged 18 to 35 with alopecia areata. Some clones in this sample may be carry-over from other donors' samples. Sequenced here: whole blood, sampled in connection with sensitization to the hapten diphenylcyclopropenone (DPC). The CDR3 loop is CASSTRGGSYEQYF. The CDR3 DNA reads as TGTGCCAGCAGCACCCGGGGAGGTTCCTACGAGCAGTACTTC.